Described below is a single T cell receptor (beta chain) sequence and its context. The antigen is unknown. Per the germline V gene, CDR1 is SEHNR and CDR2 is FQNEAQ (reference sequence). This CDR3 contains 14 residues. The V end lost 4 bases, the J end lost 2 bases, and 10 bases lay between the germline ends. This entry is derived from a study of T cell responses to AZD1222 COVID-19 vaccine. Study-level points and caveats: Close to half of all spike-specific TCRs reportedly target regions of the variants that are unmutated. Only after the peak T cell response were repertoires sampled. Mapped onto spike, vaccine-associated CD4 TCRs spanned it and were dominant at 160-218 and 743-854. Donors were largely white British and mainly female; clonal diversity was possibly underestimated.

Assay used: immunoSEQ multiplex PCR; TCRdb lists only in-frame clones, some missing. This sample carries fewer than 300,000 clones, roughly 93% of them seen once, and the ten largest clones take approximately 0.52%. The material was peripheral blood, obtained on day 0 of AZD1222 vaccination. The chain employs TRBV7-9 and TRBJ2-3; unclear D gene. The receptor was isolated from an adult in good health. In nucleotides, the CDR3 is TGTGCCAGCAGCTGGTATAGGGCCACAGATACGCAGTATTTT. This sequence encodes CASSWYRATDTQYF.